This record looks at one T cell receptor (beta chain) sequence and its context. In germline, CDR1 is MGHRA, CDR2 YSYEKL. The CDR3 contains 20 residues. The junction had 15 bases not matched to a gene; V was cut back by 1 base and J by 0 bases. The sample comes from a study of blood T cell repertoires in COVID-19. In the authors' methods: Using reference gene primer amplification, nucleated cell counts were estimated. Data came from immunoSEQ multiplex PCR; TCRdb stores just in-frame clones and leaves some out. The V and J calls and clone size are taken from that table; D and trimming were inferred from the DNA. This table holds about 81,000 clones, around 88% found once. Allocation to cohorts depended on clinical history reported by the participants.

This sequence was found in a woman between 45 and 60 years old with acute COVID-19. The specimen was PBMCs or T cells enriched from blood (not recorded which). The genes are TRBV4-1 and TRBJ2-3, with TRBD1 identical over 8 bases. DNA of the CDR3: TGCGCCAGCAGCCAAGTAGGGTTTGGGCAGGGGGCCTCCAGCACAGATACGCAGTATTTT. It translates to CASSQVGFGQGASSTDTQYF.